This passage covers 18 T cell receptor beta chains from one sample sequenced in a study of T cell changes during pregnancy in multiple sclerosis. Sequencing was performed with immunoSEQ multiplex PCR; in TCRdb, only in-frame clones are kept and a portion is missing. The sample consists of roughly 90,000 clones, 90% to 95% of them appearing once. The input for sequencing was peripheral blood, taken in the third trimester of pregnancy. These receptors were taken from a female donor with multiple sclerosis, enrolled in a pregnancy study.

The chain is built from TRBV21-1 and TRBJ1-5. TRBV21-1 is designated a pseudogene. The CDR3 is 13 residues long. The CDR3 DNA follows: TGTGCCAGCAGCCCCTTGAGAGGGAAGCCCCAGCATTTT. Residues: CASSPLRGKPQHF.

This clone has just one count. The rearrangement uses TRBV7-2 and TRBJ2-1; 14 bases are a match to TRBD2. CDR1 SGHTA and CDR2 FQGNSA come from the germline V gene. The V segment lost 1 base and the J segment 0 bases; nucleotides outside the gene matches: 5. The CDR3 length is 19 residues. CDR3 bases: TGTGCCAGCAGCTTAGAGGGGACTAGCGGGAGACCCTCCTACAATGAGCAGTTCTTC. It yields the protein CASSLEGTSGRPSYNEQFF.

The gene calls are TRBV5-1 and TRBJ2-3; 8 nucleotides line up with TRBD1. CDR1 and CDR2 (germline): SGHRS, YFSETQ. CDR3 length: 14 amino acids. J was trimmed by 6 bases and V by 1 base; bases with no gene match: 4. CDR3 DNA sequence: TGCGCCAGCAGCTTGTCAGGGGGCTTGGATACGCAGTATTTT. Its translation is CASSLSGGLDTQYF.

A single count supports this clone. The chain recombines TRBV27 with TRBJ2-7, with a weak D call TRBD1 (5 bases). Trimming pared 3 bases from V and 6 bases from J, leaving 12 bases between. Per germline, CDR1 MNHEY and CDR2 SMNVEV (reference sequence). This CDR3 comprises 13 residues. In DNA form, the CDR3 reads TGTGCCAGCAGTTTTTCTGGGGCGAGCGAGCAGTACTTC. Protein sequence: CASSFSGASEQYF.

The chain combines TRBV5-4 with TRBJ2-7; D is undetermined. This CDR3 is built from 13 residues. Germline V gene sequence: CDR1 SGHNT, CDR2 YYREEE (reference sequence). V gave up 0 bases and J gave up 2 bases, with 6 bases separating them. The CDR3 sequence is CASSLDRAYEQYF. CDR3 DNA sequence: TGTGCCAGCAGCTTGGACAGAGCCTACGAGCAGTACTTC.

CDR3 loop: CSVVPLPGGEQFF. As DNA, the CDR3 is TGCAGCGTTGTCCCACTCCCCGGTGGTGAGCAGTTCTTC. This sequence joins TRBV29-1 and TRBJ2-1; D gene ambiguous. V dropped 4 bases and J dropped 9 bases, with 16 bases sitting between them. This CDR3 has 13 amino acids. Per the germline V gene, CDR1 is SQVTM and CDR2 is ANQGSEA.

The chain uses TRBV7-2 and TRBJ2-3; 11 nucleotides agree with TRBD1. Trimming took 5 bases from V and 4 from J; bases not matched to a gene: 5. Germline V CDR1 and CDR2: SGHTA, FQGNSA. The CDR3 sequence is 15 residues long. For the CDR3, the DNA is TGTGCCAGCAGCCCCGGACAGGGGGCCCCAGATACGCAGTATTTT. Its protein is CASSPGQGAPDTQYF.

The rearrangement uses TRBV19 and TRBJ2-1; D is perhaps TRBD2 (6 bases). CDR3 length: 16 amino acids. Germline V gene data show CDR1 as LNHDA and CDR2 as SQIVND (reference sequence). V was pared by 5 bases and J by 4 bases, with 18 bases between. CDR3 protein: CASSPGGAVLYNEQFF. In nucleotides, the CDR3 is TGTGCCAGTAGTCCCGGGGGAGCGGTCTTGTACAATGAGCAGTTCTTC.

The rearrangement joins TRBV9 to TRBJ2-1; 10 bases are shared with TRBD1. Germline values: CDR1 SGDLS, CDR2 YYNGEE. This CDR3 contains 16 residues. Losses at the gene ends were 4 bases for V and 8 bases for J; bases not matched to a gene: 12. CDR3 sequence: CASSTGQGFSLHEQFF. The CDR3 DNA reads TGTGCCAGCAGCACGGGACAGGGGTTCTCCCTCCATGAGCAGTTCTTC.

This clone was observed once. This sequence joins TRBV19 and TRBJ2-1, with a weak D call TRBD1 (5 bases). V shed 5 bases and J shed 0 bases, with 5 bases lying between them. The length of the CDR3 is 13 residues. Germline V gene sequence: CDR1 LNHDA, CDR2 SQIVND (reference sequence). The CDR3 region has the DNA TGTGCCAGTAGTGGGGCCTCCTACAATGAGCAGTTCTTC. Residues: CASSGASYNEQFF. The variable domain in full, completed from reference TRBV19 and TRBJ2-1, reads DGGITQSPKYLFRKEGQNVTLSCEQNLNHDAMYWYRQDPGQGLRLIYYSQIVNDFQKGDIAEGYSVSREKKESFPLTVTSAQKNPTAFYLCASSGASYNEQFFGPGTRLTVL.

For the CDR3, the DNA is TGTGCCACCGAGGCTAAGCGACTAGCGGTCGGCACAGATACGCAGTATTTT. Translation gives CATEAKRLAVGTDTQYF. This sequence joins TRBV10-3 and TRBJ2-3; 9 nucleotides line up with TRBD2. Trimming took 10 bases from V and 1 from J; bases not matched to a gene: 15. The CDR3 length is 17 residues. The germline V gene has CDR1 ENHRY and CDR2 SYGVKD.

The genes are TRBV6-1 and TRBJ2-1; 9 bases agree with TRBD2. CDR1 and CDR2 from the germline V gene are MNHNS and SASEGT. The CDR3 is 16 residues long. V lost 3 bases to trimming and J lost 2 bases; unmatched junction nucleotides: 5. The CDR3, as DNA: TGTGCCAGCAGTGAGCTAGCGGGATCGACCTACAATGAGCAGTTCTTC. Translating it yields CASSELAGSTYNEQFF.

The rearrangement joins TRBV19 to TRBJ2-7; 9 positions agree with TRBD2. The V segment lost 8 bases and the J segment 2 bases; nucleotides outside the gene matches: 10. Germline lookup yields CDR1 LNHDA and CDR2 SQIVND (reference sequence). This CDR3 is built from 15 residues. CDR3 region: CASGVGLASTYEQYF. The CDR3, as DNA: TGTGCCAGTGGGGTTGGACTAGCGTCCACCTACGAGCAGTACTTC.

CDR3 in DNA: TGTGCCAGCAGTTACAGGGGGCTGGGGGATACGCAGTATTTT. Its translation is CASSYRGLGDTQYF. V is TRBV6-5 and J is TRBJ2-3; 7 nucleotides line up with TRBD1. The germline V gene encodes CDR1 MNHEY and CDR2 SVGAGI. Trimming at V came to 2 bases and at J to 6 bases, leaving 5 bases not matched to a gene. The CDR3 consists of 14 residues.

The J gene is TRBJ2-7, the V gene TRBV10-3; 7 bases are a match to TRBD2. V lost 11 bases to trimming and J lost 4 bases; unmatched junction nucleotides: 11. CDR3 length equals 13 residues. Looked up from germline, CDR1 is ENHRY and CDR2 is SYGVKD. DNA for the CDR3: TGTGCCGTGAACGGGGGAGGGATATACGAGCAGTACTTC. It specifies CAVNGGGIYEQYF.

The CDR3 is CASSVWRERYNEQFF. CDR3 in DNA: TGTGCCAGCAGTGTCTGGCGGGAGCGGTACAATGAGCAGTTCTTC. V usage is TRBV6-1 and J usage is TRBJ2-1, with 7 bases that match TRBD2. After removal of 4 bases from V and 4 bases from J, the junction contained 7 bases not matched to a gene. Germline CDR1 is MNHNS and CDR2 is SASEGT. The CDR3 covers 15 residues.

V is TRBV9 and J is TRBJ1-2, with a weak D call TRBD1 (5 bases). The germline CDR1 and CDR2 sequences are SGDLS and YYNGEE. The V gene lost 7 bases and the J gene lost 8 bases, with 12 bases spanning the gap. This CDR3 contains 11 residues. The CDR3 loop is CASGAPSGYTF. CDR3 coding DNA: TGTGCCAGCGGGGCCCCATCAGGCTACACCTTC.

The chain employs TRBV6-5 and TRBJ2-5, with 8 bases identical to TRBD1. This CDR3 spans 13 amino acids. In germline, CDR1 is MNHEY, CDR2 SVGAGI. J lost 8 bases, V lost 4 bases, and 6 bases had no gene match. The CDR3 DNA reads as TGTGCCAGCAGTTCAGGGGGCGCGACTACCCAGTACTTC. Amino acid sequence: CASSSGGATTQYF.